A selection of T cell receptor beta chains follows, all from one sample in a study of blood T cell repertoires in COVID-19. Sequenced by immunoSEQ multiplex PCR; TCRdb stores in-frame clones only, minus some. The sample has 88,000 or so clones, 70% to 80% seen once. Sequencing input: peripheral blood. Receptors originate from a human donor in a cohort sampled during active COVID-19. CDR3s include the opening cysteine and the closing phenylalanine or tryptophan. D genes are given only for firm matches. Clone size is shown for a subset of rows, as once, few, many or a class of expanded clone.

TGTGCCAGCAGCTTAGCGGGAGGGGAACAATACGAGCAGTACTTC CASSLAGGEQYEQYF TRBV7-2 TRBD2 - TRBJ2-7
TGCGCCAGCAGCTTGGCAGGGGGCGCGGGGAACACTGAAGCTTTCTTT CASSLAGGAGNTEAFF TRBV5-1 TRBD1 - TRBJ1-1
TGTGCCAGCAGTCCCTCTTATCCGGGCTACACCTTC CASSPSYPGYTF TRBV28 - - TRBJ1-2
TGTGCCAGCAGCTTAGGAGGGGGTAAAGATACGCAGTATTTT CASSLGGGKDTQYF TRBV7-2 - - TRBJ2-3
TGTGCCAGCAACCGGGACAGCTGGGCCAACGTCCTGACTTTC CASNRDSWANVLTF TRBV7-8 TRBD1 - TRBJ2-6
TGTGCCAGCAGCACCCAACCACTAGCGGTACTAGCCAAAAACATTCAGTACTTC CASSTQPLAVLAKNIQYF TRBV21-1 - - TRBJ2-4
TGTGCCAGCAGCTTAGCTTCCCGGACCCAGTACTTC CASSLASRTQYF TRBV11-2 - - TRBJ2-5
TGTGCCAGCAGCTTAGGCGCCGCGGGCGGATACAATGAGCAGTTCTTC CASSLGAAGGYNEQFF TRBV13 - - TRBJ2-1
TGTGCCTGGAGTGACGGGAGCGGACGAGAGACCCAGTACTTC CAWSDGSGRETQYF TRBV30 - - TRBJ2-5
TGTGCCAGTAGTATCGGCAGGTTAGGGGCCCAGCCCCAGCATTTT CASSIGRLGAQPQHF TRBV19 - - TRBJ1-5
TGCGCCAGCAGCTTGGTAGTTGGCAGGGGCCTCTACGAGCAGTACTTC CASSLVVGRGLYEQYF TRBV5-1 - - TRBJ2-7
TGTGCCAGCATTCGACAGGGTGGATCTGTTATGGGCTACACCTTC CASIRQGGSVMGYTF TRBV28 TRBD1 - TRBJ1-2
TGTGCCAGCTCACCAGGACTAGCGGGAGTGGGGGAGCAGTTCTTC CASSPGLAGVGEQFF TRBV18 TRBD2 once TRBJ2-1
TGTGCCAGCAGCTTACCGGGGTTCCAAGAGACCCAGTACTTC CASSLPGFQETQYF TRBV11-2 - - TRBJ2-5
TGTGCCAGCAGTTTAGAGGGCGCAGGGGGCCCCTACAATGAGCAGTTCTTC CASSLEGAGGPYNEQFF TRBV28 TRBD1 - TRBJ2-1
TGTGCCAGCAGTGAGGTGGGCCCGCCCTATGGCTACACCTTC CASSEVGPPYGYTF TRBV6-1 - few TRBJ1-2
TGTGCCAGCAGCTTGTTCGGGTCAGGGTTCGGGAACACCGGGGAGCTGTTTTTT CASSLFGSGFGNTGELFF TRBV5-4 - many TRBJ2-2
TGCGCCAGCAGCTTGTCAACTAGCGGGGCCGGGGAGCTGTTTTTT CASSLSTSGAGELFF TRBV5-1 TRBD2 - TRBJ2-2
TGTGCCAGCAGTTCCCTCTATGGCTACACCTTC CASSSLYGYTF TRBV28 - - TRBJ1-2
TGTGCCAGCAGTTTATGGACAGGGACAGGGGTCAGGGATGAGCAGTTCTTC CASSLWTGTGVRDEQFF TRBV28 TRBD1 once TRBJ2-1
TGTGCCACCAGCAGAGTGAGACAGGGGGCAACTAATGAAAAACTGTTTTTT CATSRVRQGATNEKLFF TRBV15 TRBD1 - TRBJ1-4
TGTGCCAGCAGTGAAGGACAGGGTCTGTCTGGGGCCAACGTCCTGACTTTC CASSEGQGLSGANVLTF TRBV2 TRBD1 - TRBJ2-6
TGTGCCAGCAGCTTGAAGGGTAGCGGGCTAGAGACCCAGTACTTC CASSLKGSGLETQYF TRBV5-4 TRBD2 - TRBJ2-5
TGTGCCAGCAGCTTATTGGGACAGGGCGCCGTAGATACGCAGTATTTT CASSLLGQGAVDTQYF TRBV7-8 TRBD1 - TRBJ2-3
TGTGCCAGCAGCGTTAGACAGGCCTCTGGGGCCAACGTCCTGACTTTC CASSVRQASGANVLTF TRBV9 - - TRBJ2-6
TGTGCCAGCAGCTTGACAGGGGATAGGTACAATGAGCAGTTCTTC CASSLTGDRYNEQFF TRBV5-4 TRBD1 - TRBJ2-1
TGTGCCAGCAGTTCGGACAGGGGAAGCGAGACCCAGTACTTC CASSSDRGSETQYF TRBV6-2/TRBV6-3 TRBD1 few TRBJ2-5
TGTGCCAGCAGCACCGCGGGCGGGGCCGGGGAGCTGTTTTTT CASSTAGGAGELFF TRBV11-2 - once TRBJ2-2
TGTGCCAGCAGCTTACGGTTCCGGGATCAGCCCCAGCATTTT CASSLRFRDQPQHF TRBV7-2 - - TRBJ1-5
TGTGCCAGTAGTATAGCGGGGACTGCGACCCACAATGAGCAGTTCTTC CASSIAGTATHNEQFF TRBV19 - - TRBJ2-1
TGTGCCAGCAGCCGGACAGGGGAGAGCGAGCAGTACTTC CASSRTGESEQYF TRBV7-8 TRBD1 - TRBJ2-7
TGCAGCGCCGGTGGGGAGGGTCAGCCCCAGCATTTT CSAGGEGQPQHF TRBV29-1 - once TRBJ1-5
TGTGCCACCACTAGCGGGAGGGCTGAAGATACGCAGTATTTT CATTSGRAEDTQYF TRBV10-3 TRBD2 - TRBJ2-3
TGCGCCAGCAGCTTGGGAACGGGAGGGGGAGAGCAGTACTTC CASSLGTGGGEQYF TRBV5-1 TRBD2 - TRBJ2-7
TGCAGCGTTGAAGCCGAGGGGACAGGGATCGAATACGAGCAGTACTTC CSVEAEGTGIEYEQYF TRBV29-1 TRBD1 - TRBJ2-7
TGTGCTAGTGGTTTATCGGGAAACCGTGAGCAGTTCTTC CASGLSGNREQFF TRBV12-5 - - TRBJ2-1
TGTGCCAGCAGCACCTACCGGGACAGGGAATTGGATACGCAGTATTTT CASSTYRDRELDTQYF TRBV7-2 TRBD1 - TRBJ2-3
TGTGCCAGCAGCAACGACAGGGGAAGTTTGACAGATACGCAGTATTTT CASSNDRGSLTDTQYF TRBV28 TRBD1 - TRBJ2-3
TGTGCCAGCAGCCCTACCCGAGGGCGGGAGCGCTCCTACGAGCAGTACTTC CASSPTRGRERSYEQYF TRBV5-6 TRBD2 - TRBJ2-7
TGTGCCAGCAGTAGTCAAGATCGCGGAGCTTTCTTT CASSSQDRGAFF TRBV28 - - TRBJ1-1
TGTGCCAGCAGTTTCACAGGCCTAGATACGCAGTATTTT CASSFTGLDTQYF TRBV27 - - TRBJ2-3
TGTGCCAGCAGTTACGACAGGGCCCAGCCCCAGCATTTT CASSYDRAQPQHF TRBV6-6 TRBD1 - TRBJ1-5
TGTGCCAGTAGTACAGGGACAAGATCACCCCAGCATTTT CASSTGTRSPQHF TRBV19 - - TRBJ1-5
TGCGCCAGCAGCCAAGAGGGGGGCTGGCTAGCGGCCTACAATGAGCAGTTCTTC CASSQEGGWLAAYNEQFF TRBV4-3 - - TRBJ2-1
TGCAGTGCTAGTGGCGGGGGGGAGGTGGAGGAGACCCAGTACTTC CSASGGGEVEETQYF TRBV20-1 TRBD2 - TRBJ2-5
TGTGCCAGCAGCTCCGGGACAGGGGGCGACTATGGCTACACCTTC CASSSGTGGDYGYTF TRBV5-4 TRBD1 - TRBJ1-2
TGTGCTAGCAGCCAGGGACTAGCGGGAGACTCGACCGGGGAGCTGTTTTTT CASSQGLAGDSTGELFF TRBV7-7 TRBD2 - TRBJ2-2
TGTGCCAGCACCCGACTAGCTAGCACCGGGGAGCTGTTTTTT CASTRLASTGELFF TRBV7-8 TRBD2 - TRBJ2-2